Presented here are 3 T cell receptor beta chains from one specimen sequenced in a study of regulatory T cells in long-lasting Graves disease. As to time point: newly diagnosed GD, antithyroid drugs for less than 3 months. Extracted RNA from PBMCs served as the source of the TCR library. The authors built TCR beta libraries using iRepertoire HTBI primers and Arm-PCR of CDR3 regions. MiXCR, applied by TCRdb to the multiplex PCR reads, yields one record per CDR3 protein. The sample shows 300,000 to 400,000 distinct CDR3 sequences, roughly a sixth of them seen only once. The sample was also linked to a second study, of T cells in Graves' hyperthyroidism and ophthalmopathy.

Sequenced here: peripheral blood mononuclear cells (PBMCs), sampled at new diagnosis, from a patient treated with antithyroid drugs. The receptors derive from a middle-aged man with Graves disease.

The table lists this clonotype with many counts. The V and J genes are TRBV27 and TRBJ2-2; either TRBD1 or TRBD2 may fit D (5 bases each). The CDR3 length is 14 residues. The V and J ends lost 6 bases and 1 base respectively, with 9 bases between them. CDR1 is MNHEY, CDR2 SMNVEV, per germline (reference sequence). Written as DNA, the CDR3 is TGTGCCAGCAGAAAGGGACGGAACACCGGGGAGCTGTTTTTT. Amino acid sequence: CASRKGRNTGELFF.

This clonotype was observed a handful of times. The J gene is TRBJ1-6, the V gene TRBV11-2; D call uncertain. V was cut by 8 bases and J by 13 bases, with 15 bases left in between. The CDR3 extends over 12 amino acids. Germline loops: CDR1 SGHAT, CDR2 FQNNGV. The CDR3 sequence is CASRPFRGPLHF. The CDR3 coding sequence is TGTGCCAGCCGCCCCTTCCGTGGCCCCCTCCACTTT.

This clonotype was counted a few times. The chain uses TRBV29-1 and TRBJ2-3, with D tentatively TRBD1 (6 bases). The V gene lost 6 bases and the J gene lost 0 bases, with 13 bases spanning the gap. This CDR3 contains 14 residues. Germline CDR1 is SQVTM and CDR2 is ANQGSEA. CDR3 residues: CSVRTEPSTDTQYF. The CDR3 bases are TGCAGCGTCCGGACAGAGCCTAGCACAGATACGCAGTATTTT.